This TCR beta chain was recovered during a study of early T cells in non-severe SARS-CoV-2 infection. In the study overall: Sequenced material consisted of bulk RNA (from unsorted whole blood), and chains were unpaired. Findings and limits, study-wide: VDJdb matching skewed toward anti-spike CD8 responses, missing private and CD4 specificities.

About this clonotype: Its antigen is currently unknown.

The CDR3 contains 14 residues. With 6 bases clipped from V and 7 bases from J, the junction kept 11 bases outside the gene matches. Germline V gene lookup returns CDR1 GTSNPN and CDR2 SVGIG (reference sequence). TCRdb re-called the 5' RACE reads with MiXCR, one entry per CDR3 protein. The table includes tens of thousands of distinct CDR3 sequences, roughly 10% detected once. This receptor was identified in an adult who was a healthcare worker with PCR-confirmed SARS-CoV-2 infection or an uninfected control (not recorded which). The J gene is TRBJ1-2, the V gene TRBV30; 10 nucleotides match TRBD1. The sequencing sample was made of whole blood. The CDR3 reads CACSNRDRGLGYTF. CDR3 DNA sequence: TGTGCCTGTAGCAACCGGGACAGGGGTCTTGGCTACACCTTC.